The 3 T cell receptor beta chains reported below all come from one sample, sequenced in a study of shared clonotypes between healthy human individuals. The protocol was immunoSEQ multiplex PCR, while the TCRdb copy is restricted to in-frame clones and leaves out a portion. The sample holds over 400,000 clones, roughly 80% seen once. Material: PBMCs. The receptor source for this set is a woman in her 40s in good health. Some clones in this sample may be carry-over from other donors' samples.

The chain has TRBV11-2 and TRBJ2-7, with D tentatively TRBD2 (7 bases). Germline V gene sequence: CDR1 SGHAT, CDR2 FQNNGV. Deletions cut 3 bases from V and 1 base from J, with 16 bases between. The CDR3 contains 16 residues. CDR3 loop: CASSFGRAGESYEQYF. CDR3 sequence (DNA): TGTGCCAGCAGCTTTGGGAGGGCAGGGGAATCCTACGAGCAGTACTTC.

Turning to this clone: In the same sample, other DNA sequences code for this CDR3. The V call is TRBV7-7, the J call TRBJ2-5, with D hard to call. The CDR3 length is 13 residues. V was shortened by 1 base and J by 5 bases, with 8 bases between the two germline ends. Germline V CDR1 and CDR2: SSHAT, FNYEAQ (reference sequence). CDR3 nucleotides: TGTGCCAGCAGCTTAGACCGCCAGGAGACCCAGTACTTC. Its translation: CASSLDRQETQYF.

V gene TRBV14 combines with J gene TRBJ1-1; D not certain. Germline V CDR1 and CDR2: SGHDN, FVKESK. The CDR3 length is 12 residues. V was cut by 1 base and J by 6 bases, with 6 bases left in between. CDR3 DNA: TGTGCCAGCAGCCAAGTTGGGGCTGAAGCTTTCTTT. Translation: CASSQVGAEAFF.